The entry below gives a single T cell receptor (beta chain) sequence along with its context. The clone's antigen remains unknown. At one boundary the junction diverges from the germline segment, which might be a read error. The CDR3 contains 10 residues, cysteine and phenylalanine counted. The only DNA kept is the CDR3, 30 bases in frame from the first base. Another Seattle source contributed samples from volunteer blood donors who had recovered from COVID-19. Whole blood was collected in K2EDTA tubes by collaborating institutions according to the institutions' own protocols. For TCRbeta analysis, collaborators shipped samples in one of three forms: frozen whole blood, isolated PBMCs, or DNA extracted from either of those sample types. The data belong to a study of blood T cell repertoires in COVID-19 (dated by TCRdb to 2018 to 2020). About the full investigation: Collaborator samples came from the United States, Italy and Spain and covered acute and convalescent phases of COVID-19. The prospective study material was composed of cDNA or gDNA derived from T cells, B-cell-depleted T cells, or PBMCs. Subjects who had been exposed to COVID-19, were actively infected with it, or had recovered from it provided the deeply sampled blood TCRbeta repertoires that made up the dataset. A freely available public database, intended as a resource for researchers studying the immune response to SARS-CoV-2, is where the repertoires were released. The samples were drawn from two sources: the first 160 participants of the ongoing ImmuneRACE study, and 1,000 to 1,500 subjects contributed by 6 global collaborators. The sample metadata nearly always contained a de-identified subject ID, COVID-19 status, age in years and sex. HLA class I and class II types, where available, came from metadata supplied by the sample provider rather than from assay-based typing. Overall results and qualifications from the work: The quantity of clinical and demographic metadata differed by source and by participant and was supplied without curation.

The immunoSEQ Assay, a bias-controlled multiplex PCR, was used to amplify TCRbeta CDR3 regions from genomic DNA. The original methods were these. Nucleated cell counts per sample were estimated from amplification of reference gene primers within the assay. Sequence reads were collapsed and filtered to measure the absolute abundance of every unique TCRbeta CDR3 rearrangement. For each sample, productive Simpson clonality was calculated as the square root of Simpson's diversity index across productive rearrangements. Drawn from immuneACCESS, this table holds only the in-frame rearrangements with V and J called that TCRdb kept. Clones are partly lost; checked studies trace under half to an unresolved V gene and leave the rest unexplained. The DNA gave D and trimming, while V, J and clone size come from that table. Present in this sample are 200,000 to 300,000 clones, about 89% of which were seen just once. In total, the top ten clones hold over 7.5% of the sample.

Sequencing was performed on peripheral blood. The source is a man in his forties or fifties who had recovered from COVID-19. This receptor chain uses TRBV23-1 and TRBJ2-7, and possibly TRBD2, on 6 matching bases. TRBV23-1 is flagged as an ORF with uncertain function. CDR3 protein: CASSLPGGLF. In nucleotides, the sequence is TGCGCCAGCAGCCTTCCCGGGGGTCTCTTC.